A selection of T cell receptor beta chains follows, all from one sample in a study of OX40 agonist ivuxolimab in advanced cancers. Only in-frame clones appear in the TCRdb table, and some are missing; sequencing was by immunoSEQ multiplex PCR. The sample consists of tens of thousands of clones, 75% to 85% of them appearing once. The sequencing here drew on CD4+ or CD8+ T cells sorted from blood, taken in a trial of the OX40 agonist ivuxolimab. The receptor source for this set is an adult with an advanced solid tumor such as melanoma, head and neck, liver or kidney cancer. The CDR3 runs from the conserved cysteine through the conserved F or W. Each record gives: V gene, clone size, D gene, J gene, CDR3 DNA, CDR3 protein. A D gene is named only where the DNA matches it firmly. Only part of the rows carry a size: once, few, many, or a class if the clone is expanded.

V gene: TRBV6-1
clone size: once
D gene: .
J gene: TRBJ2-4
CDR3 DNA: TGTGCCAGCAGTGAACAGGGCATTCAGTACTTC
CDR3 protein: CASSEQGIQYF

V gene: TRBV10-2
clone size: .
D gene: TRBD2
J gene: TRBJ2-7
CDR3 DNA: TGCGCCAGCAGTGATCCGGGACTAGCGGAGGCAAACTTC
CDR3 protein: CASSDPGLAEANF

V gene: TRBV7-9
clone size: .
D gene: TRBD1
J gene: TRBJ1-4
CDR3 DNA: TGTGCCAGCAGCCGGACAGGGGGTGCCCTAGGTGAAAAACTGTTTTTT
CDR3 protein: CASSRTGGALGEKLFF

V gene: TRBV5-1
clone size: .
D gene: .
J gene: TRBJ2-3
CDR3 DNA: TGCGCCAGCAGCTTGACCCCCGAGGGCGGCACAGATACGCAGTATTTT
CDR3 protein: CASSLTPEGGTDTQYF

V gene: TRBV5-4
clone size: .
D gene: TRBD1
J gene: TRBJ2-3
CDR3 DNA: TGTGCCAGCAGGGCCGGGACAGGGGTTCTAGATACGCAGTATTTT
CDR3 protein: CASRAGTGVLDTQYF

V gene: TRBV6-5
clone size: .
D gene: TRBD1
J gene: TRBJ2-7
CDR3 DNA: TGTGCCACCACCGGGACAGGGATTAAGCAGTACTTC
CDR3 protein: CATTGTGIKQYF

V gene: TRBV27
clone size: .
D gene: TRBD2
J gene: TRBJ2-7
CDR3 DNA: TGTGCCAGCAGTTTAAGCGCTAGCGGGAGAAACGAGCAGTACTTC
CDR3 protein: CASSLSASGRNEQYF

V gene: TRBV30
clone size: .
D gene: TRBD1
J gene: TRBJ1-3
CDR3 DNA: TGTGCCTGGAGTGGGGACAGGGAGGCTGGAAACACCATATATTTT
CDR3 protein: CAWSGDREAGNTIYF

V gene: TRBV6-1
clone size: .
D gene: .
J gene: TRBJ1-6
CDR3 DNA: TGTGCCAGCAGTGAATGGTCCTTCTATAATTCACCCCTCCACTTT
CDR3 protein: CASSEWSFYNSPLHF

V gene: TRBV6-1
clone size: .
D gene: .
J gene: TRBJ2-5
CDR3 DNA: TGTGCCAGCATCCCACAGGGAATGATCCGAGAGACCCAGTACTTC
CDR3 protein: CASIPQGMIRETQYF

V gene: TRBV6-1
clone size: once
D gene: TRBD2
J gene: TRBJ2-3
CDR3 DNA: TGTGCCAGCAGCCGGGACTATAACACAGATACGCAGTATTTT
CDR3 protein: CASSRDYNTDTQYF

V gene: TRBV7-9
clone size: once
D gene: TRBD2
J gene: TRBJ2-1
CDR3 DNA: TGTGCCAGCAGCCGGACTAGCGGGGGTGAGCAGTTCTTC
CDR3 protein: CASSRTSGGEQFF

V gene: TRBV11-3
clone size: once
D gene: .
J gene: TRBJ2-7
CDR3 DNA: TGTGCCAGCAGCTTAGGTTCCCCCAGGGTCGAGCAGTACTTC
CDR3 protein: CASSLGSPRVEQYF

V gene: TRBV5-1
clone size: .
D gene: .
J gene: TRBJ2-7
CDR3 DNA: TGCGCCAGCAGGGGGCACAGGAATTCCTACGAGCAGTACTTC
CDR3 protein: CASRGHRNSYEQYF

V gene: TRBV6-5
clone size: .
D gene: .
J gene: TRBJ1-6
CDR3 DNA: TGTGCCAGCAGTTACGGAGGCGCTGGGTGGTCACCCCTCCACTTT
CDR3 protein: CASSYGGAGWSPLHF

V gene: TRBV19
clone size: .
D gene: TRBD1
J gene: TRBJ1-1
CDR3 DNA: TGTGCCAGTAGGAGACAGGGGATGAACACTGAAGCTTTCTTT
CDR3 protein: CASRRQGMNTEAFF

V gene: TRBV9
clone size: .
D gene: TRBD2
J gene: TRBJ2-5
CDR3 DNA: TGTGCCAGCAGCGTAGGGTCTAGCGGGGGGGGCGAGACCCAGTACTTC
CDR3 protein: CASSVGSSGGGETQYF

V gene: TRBV7-8
clone size: .
D gene: TRBD1
J gene: TRBJ1-2
CDR3 DNA: TGTGCCAGCAGCCCCAGGACAGGCGGACAAGTGTATGGCTACACCTTC
CDR3 protein: CASSPRTGGQVYGYTF

V gene: TRBV5-1
clone size: .
D gene: .
J gene: TRBJ2-3
CDR3 DNA: TGCGCCAGCAGCCCAACCCCAGGGACAGATACGCAGTATTTT
CDR3 protein: CASSPTPGTDTQYF

V gene: TRBV5-4
clone size: .
D gene: .
J gene: TRBJ1-2
CDR3 DNA: TGTGCCAGCAGGCCACAGGGTTATTATGGCTACACCTTC
CDR3 protein: CASRPQGYYGYTF